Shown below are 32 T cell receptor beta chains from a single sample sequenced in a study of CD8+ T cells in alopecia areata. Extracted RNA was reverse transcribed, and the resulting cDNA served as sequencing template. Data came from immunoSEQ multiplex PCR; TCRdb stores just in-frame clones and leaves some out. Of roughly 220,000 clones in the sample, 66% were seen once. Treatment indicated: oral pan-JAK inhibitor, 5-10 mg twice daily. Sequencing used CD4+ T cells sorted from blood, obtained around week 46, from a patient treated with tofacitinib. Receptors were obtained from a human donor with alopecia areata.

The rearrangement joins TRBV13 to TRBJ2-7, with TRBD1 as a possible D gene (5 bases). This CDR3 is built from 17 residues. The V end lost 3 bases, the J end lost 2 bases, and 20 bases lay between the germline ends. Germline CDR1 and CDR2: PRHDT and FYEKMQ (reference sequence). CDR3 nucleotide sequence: TGTGCCAGCAGCTTTGCCCGACAGTCCTCTGGGGCCTACGAGCAGTACTTC. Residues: CASSFARQSSGAYEQYF.

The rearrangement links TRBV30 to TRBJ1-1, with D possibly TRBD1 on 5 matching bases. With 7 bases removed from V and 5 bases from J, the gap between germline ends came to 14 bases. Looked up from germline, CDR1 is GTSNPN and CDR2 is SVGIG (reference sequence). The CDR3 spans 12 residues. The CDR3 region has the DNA TGTGCCTCCGGGGGTGGCAGGACTGAAGCTTTCTTT. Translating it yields CASGGGRTEAFF.

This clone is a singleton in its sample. The CDR3 reads CASSLEWRGAYQETQYF. CDR3 nucleotide sequence: TGTGCCAGCAGCTTGGAATGGCGGGGGGCTTACCAAGAGACCCAGTACTTC. This chain connects TRBV5-4 to TRBJ2-5; TRBD2 matches at 8 bases. Germline CDR1 reads SGHNT; CDR2 reads YYREEE (reference sequence). V lost 0 bases to trimming and J lost 0 bases; unmatched junction nucleotides: 7. This CDR3 comprises 17 residues. Supplemented by reference TRBV5-4 and TRBJ2-5, the full variable domain reads ETGVTQSPTHLIKTRGQQVTLRCSSQSGHNTVSWYQQALGQGPQFIFQYYREEENGRGNFPPRFSGLQFPNYSSELNVNALELDDSALYLCASSLEWRGAYQETQYFGPGTRLLVL.

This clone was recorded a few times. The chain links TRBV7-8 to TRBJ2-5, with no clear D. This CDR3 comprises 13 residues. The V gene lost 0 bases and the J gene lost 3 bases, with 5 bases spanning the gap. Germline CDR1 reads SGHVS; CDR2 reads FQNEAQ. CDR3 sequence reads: CASSLASKETQYF. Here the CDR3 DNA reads TGTGCCAGCAGCTTAGCCAGTAAAGAGACCCAGTACTTC.

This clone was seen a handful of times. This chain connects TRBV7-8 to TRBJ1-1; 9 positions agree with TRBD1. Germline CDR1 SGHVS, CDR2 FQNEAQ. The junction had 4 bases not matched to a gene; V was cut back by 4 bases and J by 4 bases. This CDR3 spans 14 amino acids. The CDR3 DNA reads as TGTGCCAGCAGCTCGACAGGGGGGAGCACTGAAGCTTTCTTT. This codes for CASSSTGGSTEAFF. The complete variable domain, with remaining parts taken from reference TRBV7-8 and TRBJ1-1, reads GAGVSQSPRYKVAKRGQDVALRCDPISGHVSLFWYQQALGQGPEFLTYFQNEAQLDKSGLPSDRFFAERPEGSVSTLKIQRTQQEDSAVYLCASSSTGGSTEAFFGQGTRLTVV.

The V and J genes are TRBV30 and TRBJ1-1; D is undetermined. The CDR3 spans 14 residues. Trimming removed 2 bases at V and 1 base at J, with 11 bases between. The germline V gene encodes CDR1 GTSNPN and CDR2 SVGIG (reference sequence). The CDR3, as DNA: TGTGCCTGGAGTTCACAGAGTGGGAACACTGAAGCTTTCTTT. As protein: CAWSSQSGNTEAFF. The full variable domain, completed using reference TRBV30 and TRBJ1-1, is SQTIHQWPATLVQPVGSPLSLECTVEGTSNPNLYWYRQAAGRGLQLLFYSVGIGQISSEVPQNLSASRPQDRQFILSSKKLLLSDSGFYLCAWSSQSGNTEAFFGQGTRLTVV.

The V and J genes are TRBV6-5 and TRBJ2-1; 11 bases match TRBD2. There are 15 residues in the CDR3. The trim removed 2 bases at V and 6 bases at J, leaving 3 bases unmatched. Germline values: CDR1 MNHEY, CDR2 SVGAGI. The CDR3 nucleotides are TGTGCCAGCAGTTACCCTAGCGGGGGGATCAATGAGCAGTTCTTC. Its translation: CASSYPSGGINEQFF.

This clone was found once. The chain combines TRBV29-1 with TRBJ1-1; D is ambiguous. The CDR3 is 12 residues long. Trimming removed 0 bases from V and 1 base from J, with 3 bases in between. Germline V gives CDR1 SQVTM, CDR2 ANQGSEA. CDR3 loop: CSVEEGNTEAFF. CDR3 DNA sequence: TGCAGCGTTGAAGAAGGGAACACTGAAGCTTTCTTT.

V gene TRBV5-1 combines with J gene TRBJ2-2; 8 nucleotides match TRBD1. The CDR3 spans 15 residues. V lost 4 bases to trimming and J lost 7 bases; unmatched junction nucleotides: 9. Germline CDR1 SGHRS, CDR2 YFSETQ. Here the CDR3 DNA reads TGCGCCAGCAGCGTTTCGGGACAGGTTGTCGGGGAGCTGTTTTTT. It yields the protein CASSVSGQVVGELFF.

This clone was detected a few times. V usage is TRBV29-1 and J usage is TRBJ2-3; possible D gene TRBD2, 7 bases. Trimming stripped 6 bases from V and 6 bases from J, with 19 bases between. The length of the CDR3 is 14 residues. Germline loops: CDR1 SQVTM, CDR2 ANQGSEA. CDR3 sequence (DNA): TGCAGCGTAGAACGAGGGGGGGCCGCGGATACGCAGTATTTT. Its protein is CSVERGGAADTQYF.

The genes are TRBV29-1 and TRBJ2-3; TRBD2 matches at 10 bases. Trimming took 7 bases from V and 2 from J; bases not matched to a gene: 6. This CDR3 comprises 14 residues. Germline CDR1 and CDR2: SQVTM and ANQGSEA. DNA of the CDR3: TGCAGCGCCGGACTAGCGGTAGACACAGATACGCAGTATTTT. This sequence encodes CSAGLAVDTDTQYF.

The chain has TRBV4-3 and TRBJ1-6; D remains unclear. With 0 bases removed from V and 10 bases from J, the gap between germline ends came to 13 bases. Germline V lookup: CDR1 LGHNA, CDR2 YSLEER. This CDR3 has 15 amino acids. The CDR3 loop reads CASSQDPGSVSPLHF. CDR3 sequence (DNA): TGCGCCAGCAGCCAAGATCCGGGGTCTGTGTCACCCCTCCACTTT.

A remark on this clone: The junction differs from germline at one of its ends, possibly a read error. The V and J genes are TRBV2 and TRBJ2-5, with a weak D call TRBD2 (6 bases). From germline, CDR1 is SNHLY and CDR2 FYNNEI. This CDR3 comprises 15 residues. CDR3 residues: CASSEAPVRGGTQHF. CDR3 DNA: TGTGCCAGCAGTGAAGCGCCCGTGAGGGGCGGGACCCAGCACTTC. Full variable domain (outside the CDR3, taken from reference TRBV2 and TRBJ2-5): EPEVTQTPSHQVTQMGQEVILRCVPISNHLYFYWYRQILGQKVEFLVSFYNNEISEKSEIFDDQFSVERPDGSNFTLKIRSTKLEDSAMYFCASSEAPVRGGTQHFGPGTRLLVL.

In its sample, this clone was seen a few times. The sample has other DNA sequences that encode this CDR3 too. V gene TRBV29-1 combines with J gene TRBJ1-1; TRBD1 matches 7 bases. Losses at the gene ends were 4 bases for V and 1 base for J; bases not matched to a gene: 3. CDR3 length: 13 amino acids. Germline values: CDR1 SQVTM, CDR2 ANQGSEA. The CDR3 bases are TGCAGCGTTGCGGGACAGCCGAACACTGAAGCTTTCTTT. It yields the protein CSVAGQPNTEAFF.

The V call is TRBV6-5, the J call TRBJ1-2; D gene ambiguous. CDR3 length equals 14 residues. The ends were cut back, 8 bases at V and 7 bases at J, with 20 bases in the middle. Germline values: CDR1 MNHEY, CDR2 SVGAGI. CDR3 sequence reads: CASRIQDNVGGYTF. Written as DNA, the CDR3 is TGTGCCAGCCGGATCCAAGACAACGTCGGTGGCTACACCTTC.

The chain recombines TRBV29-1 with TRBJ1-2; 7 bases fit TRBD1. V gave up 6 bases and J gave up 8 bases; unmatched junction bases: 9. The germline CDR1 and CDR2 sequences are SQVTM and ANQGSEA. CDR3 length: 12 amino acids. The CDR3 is CSVIRQGSGYTF. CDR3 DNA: TGCAGCGTGATCCGACAGGGTAGCGGCTACACCTTC.

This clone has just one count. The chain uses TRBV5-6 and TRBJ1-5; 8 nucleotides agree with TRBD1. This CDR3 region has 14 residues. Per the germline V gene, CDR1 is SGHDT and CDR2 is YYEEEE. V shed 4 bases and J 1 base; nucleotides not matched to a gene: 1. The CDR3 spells CASSRDRSNQPQHF. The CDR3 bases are TGTGCCAGCAGCCGGGACAGGAGCAATCAGCCCCAGCATTTT. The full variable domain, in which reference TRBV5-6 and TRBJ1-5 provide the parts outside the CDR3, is DAGVTQSPTHLIKTRGQQVTLRCSPKSGHDTVSWYQQALGQGPQFIFQYYEEEERQRGNFPDRFSGHQFPNYSSELNVNALLLGDSALYLCASSRDRSNQPQHFGDGTRLSIL.

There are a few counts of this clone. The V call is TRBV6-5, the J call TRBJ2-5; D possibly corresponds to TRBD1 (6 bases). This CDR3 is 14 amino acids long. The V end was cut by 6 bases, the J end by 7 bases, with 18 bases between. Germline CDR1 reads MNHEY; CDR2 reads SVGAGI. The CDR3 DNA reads TGTGCCAGCAGCCGAGGACAGCCCGCAGGGACCCAGTACTTC. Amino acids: CASSRGQPAGTQYF.

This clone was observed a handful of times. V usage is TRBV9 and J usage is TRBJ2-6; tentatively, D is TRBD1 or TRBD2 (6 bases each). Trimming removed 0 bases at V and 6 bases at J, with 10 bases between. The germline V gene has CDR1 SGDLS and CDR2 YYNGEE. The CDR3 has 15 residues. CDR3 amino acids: CASSVAQGLANVLTF. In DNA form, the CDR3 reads TGTGCCAGCAGCGTAGCACAGGGACTGGCCAACGTCCTGACTTTC.

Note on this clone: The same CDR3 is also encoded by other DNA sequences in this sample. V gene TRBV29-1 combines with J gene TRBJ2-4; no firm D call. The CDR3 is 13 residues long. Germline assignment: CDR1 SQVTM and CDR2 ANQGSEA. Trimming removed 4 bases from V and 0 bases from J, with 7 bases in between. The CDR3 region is CSVAGLAKNIQYF. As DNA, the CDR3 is TGCAGCGTTGCGGGTCTAGCCAAAAACATTCAGTACTTC.

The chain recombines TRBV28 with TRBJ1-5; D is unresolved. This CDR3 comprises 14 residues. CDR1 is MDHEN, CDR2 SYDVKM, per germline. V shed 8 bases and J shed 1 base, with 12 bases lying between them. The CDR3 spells CASGVQSSNQPQHF. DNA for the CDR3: TGTGCCAGCGGGGTCCAGTCCAGCAATCAGCCCCAGCATTTT.

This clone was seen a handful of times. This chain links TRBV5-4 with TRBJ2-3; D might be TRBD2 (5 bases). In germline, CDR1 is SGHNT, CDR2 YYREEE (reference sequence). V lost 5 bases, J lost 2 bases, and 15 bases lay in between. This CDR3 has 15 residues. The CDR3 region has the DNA TGTGCCAGCAGTTCCATTGGACTTGACACAGATACGCAGTATTTT. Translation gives CASSSIGLDTDTQYF.

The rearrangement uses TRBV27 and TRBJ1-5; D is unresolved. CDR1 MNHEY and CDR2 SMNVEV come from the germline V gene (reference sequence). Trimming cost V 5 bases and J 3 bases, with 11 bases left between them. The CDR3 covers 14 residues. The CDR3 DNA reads TGTGCCAGCAGTGGCCCCGGGGACAATCAGCCCCAGCATTTT. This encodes CASSGPGDNQPQHF.

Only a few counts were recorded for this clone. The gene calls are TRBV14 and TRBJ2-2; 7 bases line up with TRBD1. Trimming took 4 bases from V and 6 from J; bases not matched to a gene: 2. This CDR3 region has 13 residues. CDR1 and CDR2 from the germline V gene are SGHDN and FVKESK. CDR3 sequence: CASSRQGAGELFF. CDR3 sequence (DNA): TGTGCCAGCAGCCGACAGGGCGCCGGGGAGCTGTTTTTT.

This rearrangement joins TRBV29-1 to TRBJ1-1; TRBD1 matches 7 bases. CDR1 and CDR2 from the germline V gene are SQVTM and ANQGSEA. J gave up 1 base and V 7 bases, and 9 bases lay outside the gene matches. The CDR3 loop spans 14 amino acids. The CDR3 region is CSAAMDRRNTEAFF. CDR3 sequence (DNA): TGCAGCGCCGCGATGGACAGGAGGAACACTGAAGCTTTCTTT.

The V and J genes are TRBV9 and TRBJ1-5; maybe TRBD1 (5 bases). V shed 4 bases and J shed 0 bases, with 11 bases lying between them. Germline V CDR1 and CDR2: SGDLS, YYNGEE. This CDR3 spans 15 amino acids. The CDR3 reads CASSPTAYSNQPQHF. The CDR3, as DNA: TGTGCCAGCAGCCCGACAGCTTATAGCAATCAGCCCCAGCATTTT. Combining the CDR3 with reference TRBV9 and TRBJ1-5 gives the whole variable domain DSGVTQTPKHLITATGQRVTLRCSPRSGDLSVYWYQQSLDQGLQFLIQYYNGEERAKGNILERFSAQQFPDLHSELNLSSLELGDSALYFCASSPTAYSNQPQHFGDGTRLSIL.

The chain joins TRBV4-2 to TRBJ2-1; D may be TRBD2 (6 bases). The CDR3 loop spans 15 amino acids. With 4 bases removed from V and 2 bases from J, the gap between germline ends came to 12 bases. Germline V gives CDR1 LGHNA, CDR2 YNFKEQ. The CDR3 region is CASSRDSGTYNEQFF. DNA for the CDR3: TGTGCCAGCAGCCGCGATAGCGGCACCTACAATGAGCAGTTCTTC.

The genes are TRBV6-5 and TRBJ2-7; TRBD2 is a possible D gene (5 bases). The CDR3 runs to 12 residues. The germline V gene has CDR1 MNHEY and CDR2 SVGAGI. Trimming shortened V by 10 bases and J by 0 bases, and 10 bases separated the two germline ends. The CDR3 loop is CATSEGSYEQYF. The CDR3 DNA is TGTGCCACCTCTGAGGGCTCCTACGAGCAGTACTTC.

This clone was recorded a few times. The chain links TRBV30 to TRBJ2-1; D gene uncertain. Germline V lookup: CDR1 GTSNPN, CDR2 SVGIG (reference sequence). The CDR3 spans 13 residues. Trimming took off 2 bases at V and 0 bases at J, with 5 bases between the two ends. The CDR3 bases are TGTGCCTGGAGTAGATTCTCCTACAATGAGCAGTTCTTC. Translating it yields CAWSRFSYNEQFF.

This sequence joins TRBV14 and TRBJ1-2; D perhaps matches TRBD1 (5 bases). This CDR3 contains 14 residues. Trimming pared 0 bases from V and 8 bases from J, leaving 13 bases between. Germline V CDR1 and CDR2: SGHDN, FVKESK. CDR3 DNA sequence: TGTGCCAGCAGCCAAGATGTCGGGGCGCGAGGCTACACCTTC. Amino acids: CASSQDVGARGYTF.

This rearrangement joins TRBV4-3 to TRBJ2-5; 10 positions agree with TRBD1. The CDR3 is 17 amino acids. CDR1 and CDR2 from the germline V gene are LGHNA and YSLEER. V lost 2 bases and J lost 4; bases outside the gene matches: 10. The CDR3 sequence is CASSQHSGTGVAETQYF. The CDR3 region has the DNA TGCGCCAGCAGCCAACACTCCGGGACAGGGGTCGCAGAGACCCAGTACTTC.

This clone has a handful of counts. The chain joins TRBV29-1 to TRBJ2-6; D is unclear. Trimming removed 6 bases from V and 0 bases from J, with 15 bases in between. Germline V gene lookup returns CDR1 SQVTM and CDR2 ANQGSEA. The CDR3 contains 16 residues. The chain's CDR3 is CSVPTRARSGANVLTF. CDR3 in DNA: TGCAGCGTGCCGACAAGGGCCCGCTCTGGGGCCAACGTCCTGACTTTC.